A selection of T cell receptor beta chains follows, all from one sample in a study of cytomegalovirus exposure and HLA in healthy donors. Repertoires were generated with immunoSEQ multiplex PCR, while TCRdb's copy carries only in-frame clones and drops some. The data hold about 120,000 clones, with about 80% observed a single time. The source material was PBMCs. Receptors originate from a young woman in good health and CMV-seronegative. Both conserved end residues are trimmed from each CDR3. A D gene is named only where the DNA matches it firmly.

V	J	D	CDR3
TRBV13	TRBJ2-2	TRBD1	ASSLTGQGVPGELF
TRBV2	TRBJ2-1	.	ASRAAWRGNLYNEQF
TRBV27	TRBJ2-5	.	ASSPPRQKETQY
TRBV19	TRBJ1-5	.	AGSMQAGGRNQPQH
TRBV5-6	TRBJ1-5	.	ASSSTSRYSNQPQH
TRBV5-1	TRBJ2-3	TRBD2	ASSLGSGRDTDTQY
TRBV18	TRBJ1-6	TRBD1	ASSPTGERSPLH
TRBV2	TRBJ1-2	TRBD1	ASSRDRGELYGYT
TRBV12-5	.	.	ASGETAHTAGSPEQY
TRBV4-3	TRBJ2-7	TRBD1	ASSQDLQGAREQY
TRBV5-4	TRBJ2-1	TRBD1	ASSLVFIGQGLPYNEQF
TRBV7-6	TRBJ2-7	TRBD1	ASSPRTGSSYEQY
TRBV4-3	TRBJ2-4	.	ASSQALVETKNIQY
TRBV6-5	TRBJ1-1	TRBD1	ASKQQGVNTEAF
TRBV18	TRBJ1-3	TRBD1	ASSPQGAGNTIY
TRBV10-1	TRBJ1-3	.	ASSRGGISGNTIY
TRBV27	TRBJ1-2	.	ASSLVDRGGYT
TRBV27	TRBJ1-5	TRBD1	ASSLGQGRQPQH
TRBV18	TRBJ1-1	.	ASSPTRNTEAF
TRBV21-1	TRBJ2-7	.	ASSKQSSGPGPSYEQY
TRBV6-5	TRBJ2-2	TRBD2	ASSYSVAGGRGELF